This paragraph covers one TCR beta chain sequence. Its antigen is undetermined. One junction end does not reproduce the germline sequence, and a read error may be involved. Other DNA sequences in the sample encode the same CDR3. In the PCR, 60 Vbeta and 13 Jbeta primers were used. The repertoire was sequenced with immunoSEQ multiplex PCR; TCRdb's copy has only in-frame clones and lacks some. This listing includes 100,000 to 150,000 clones. This record comes from a study of cytomegalovirus exposure and HLA in healthy donors. Study-level points and caveats: Some highly shared sequence variants likely arose as a pipeline artifact. Relative to equally common others, HLA-associated TCR beta chains showed greater clonal expansion in a later analysis.

These donors counted as nominally healthy when sampled, but unrecorded immune exposures were likely. This sequence originates from a man between 40 and 49 years old in good health and CMV-seronegative. Sequencing was done on a sample of PBMCs.

CDR3 coding DNA: TGTGCCAGCAGCCGCATAACGGCTAGCGGGAAGTACGAGCAGTATTTC. Translating it yields CASSRITASGKYEQYF. The chain joins TRBV7-6 to TRBJ2-7, with 9 bases aligning to TRBD2. CDR1 and CDR2 (germline): SGHVS, FNYEAQ. The CDR3 spans 16 residues.